This entry is about one T cell receptor beta chain. Assay execution proceeded at the deep level. Assay: immunoSEQ multiplex PCR; the TCRdb copy retains only in-frame clones and omits some. Here the sample spans about 530,000 clones, about 95% being singletons. From CD4+ cells came CD45RA+ naive and CD45RA-negative memory subsets. This record belongs to a study of shared clonotypes between healthy human individuals. After removal of 3 bases from V and 3 bases from J, the junction contained 5 bases not matched to a gene. The CDR3 sequence is 15 residues long. The germline V gene encodes CDR1 SGDLS and CDR2 YYNGEE.

The rearrangement uses TRBV9 and TRBJ2-3; 9 bases line up with TRBD2. Sequenced material: naive CD4+ T cells sorted from blood. Subset noted: CD45RA+ positively selected. The clonotype was recovered from a woman younger than 45 in good health. Here the CDR3 reads CASSAPGLATDTQYF. CDR3 nucleotide sequence: TGTGCCAGCAGCGCGCCGGGACTAGCTACAGATACGCAGTATTTT. The entire variable domain, with the rest obtained from reference TRBV9 and TRBJ2-3, is as follows: DSGVTQTPKHLITATGQRVTLRCSPRSGDLSVYWYQQSLDQGLQFLIQYYNGEERAKGNILERFSAQQFPDLHSELNLSSLELGDSALYFCASSAPGLATDTQYFGPGTRLTVL.